These 13 T cell receptor beta chains came from one sample sequenced in a study of lymphopenia after photon versus proton radiotherapy. Method: immunoSEQ multiplex PCR; TCRdb's copy keeps in-frame clones and lacks some. The top ten hold about 2% of the sample, which has fewer than 50,000 clones, about 85% seen once. The specimen comprised peripheral blood, sampled from a patient treated with photon-based radiotherapy. The receptor set was obtained from a man aged 35 to 55 with gastric cancer.

CDR3 loop: CASSPRGRGQETQYF. Written as DNA, the CDR3 is TGTGCCAGCAGCCCTAGGGGCAGGGGGCAAGAGACCCAGTACTTC. The chain carries TRBV7-2 and TRBJ2-5, with 7 bases identical to TRBD1. The CDR3 runs 15 residues. With V trimmed by 5 bases and J by 2 bases, 8 bases remained unmatched. Germline V gene lookup returns CDR1 SGHTA and CDR2 FQGNSA. Looking up the rest from reference TRBV7-2 and TRBJ2-5 gives the full variable domain: GAGVSQSPSNKVTEKGKDVELRCDPISGHTALYWYRQSLGQGLEFLIYFQGNSAPDKSGLPSDRFSAERTGGSVSTLTIQRTQQEDSAVYLCASSPRGRGQETQYFGPGTRLLVL.

The chain recombines TRBV2 with TRBJ2-1, with a possible D match to TRBD2 (6 bases). CDR3 size: 13 residues. Trimming shortened V by 1 base and J by 8 bases, and 9 bases separated the two germline ends. Germline V gene sequence: CDR1 SNHLY, CDR2 FYNNEI. This CDR3 reads CASSEGGGDEQFF. CDR3 bases: TGTGCCAGCAGTGAAGGCGGAGGGGATGAGCAGTTCTTC. The full variable domain, rest sourced from reference TRBV2 and TRBJ2-1, is EPEVTQTPSHQVTQMGQEVILRCVPISNHLYFYWYRQILGQKVEFLVSFYNNEISEKSEIFDDQFSVERPDGSNFTLKIRSTKLEDSAMYFCASSEGGGDEQFFGPGTRLTVL.

This clone was detected a few times. The CDR3 region is CAWSVGQGPHEQYF. DNA of the CDR3: TGTGCCTGGAGTGTAGGACAGGGGCCCCACGAGCAGTACTTC. The chain uses TRBV30 and TRBJ2-7, with 9 bases fitting TRBD1. Germline values: CDR1 GTSNPN, CDR2 SVGIG (reference sequence). V was pared by 0 bases and J by 5 bases, with 5 bases of the junction left unmatched. This CDR3 is 14 amino acids long.

This clone was counted a few times. The chain links TRBV5-1 to TRBJ2-1, with TRBD1 matching 8 bases. The CDR3 is 14 residues long. Germline loops: CDR1 SGHRS, CDR2 YFSETQ. V lost 6 bases, J lost 7 bases, and 9 bases stayed unmatched. The CDR3 here is CASNRQGLHNEQFF. For the CDR3, the DNA is TGCGCCAGCAACCGACAGGGGCTCCATAATGAGCAGTTCTTC.

In this sample, this clone turned up a few times. Germline is not matched at one junction end, which may reflect a read error. The chain recombines TRBV6-6 with TRBJ1-5; 8 bases are a match to TRBD1. CDR3 size: 15 residues. Germline values: CDR1 MNHNY, CDR2 SVGAGI (reference sequence). CDR3 coding DNA: TGTGCCAGCAGTGACTCCAGGGGGCCGTGGCAGCCCCAGCATTTT. Translation: CASSDSRGPWQPQHF.

The chain is built from TRBV18 and TRBJ2-3; D is perhaps TRBD2 (5 bases). CDR1 and CDR2 from the germline V gene are KGHSH and LQKENI. Trimming shortened V by 3 bases and J by 3 bases, and 22 bases separated the two germline ends. The CDR3 sequence is 18 residues long. The CDR3 region is CASSPPGSGGSGTDTQYF. The CDR3 coding sequence is TGTGCCAGCTCACCGCCAGGTAGTGGAGGATCGGGTACAGATACGCAGTATTTT. Together with reference TRBV18 and TRBJ2-3, the CDR3 gives the full variable domain: NAGVMQNPRHLVRRRGQEARLRCSPMKGHSHVYWYRQLPEEGLKFMVYLQKENIIDESGMPKERFSAEFPKEGPSILRIQQVVRGDSAAYFCASSPPGSGGSGTDTQYFGPGTRLTVL.

This rearrangement joins TRBV4-3 to TRBJ1-1; TRBD1 agrees at 9 bases. CDR1 LGHNA and CDR2 YSLEER come from the germline V gene. The CDR3 consists of 14 residues. V lost 6 bases to trimming and J lost 3 bases; unmatched junction nucleotides: 5. CDR3 nucleotide sequence: TGCGCCAGCAGTGACAGGGGGGTGGACACTGAAGCTTTCTTT. Protein sequence: CASSDRGVDTEAFF.

V is TRBV7-2 and J is TRBJ2-2; D remains ambiguous. This CDR3 is built from 13 residues. Germline V gene data show CDR1 as SGHTA and CDR2 as FQGNSA. V lost 3 bases and J 1 base, leaving 3 bases between the germline ends. The CDR3 coding sequence is TGTGCCAGCAGCTTTATGAACACCGGGGAGCTGTTTTTT. This encodes CASSFMNTGELFF.

This sequence joins TRBV11-1 and TRBJ2-5; no clear D. There are 14 residues in the CDR3. Germline V gene data show CDR1 as SGHAT and CDR2 as FQDESV (reference sequence). The V and J ends lost 4 bases and 1 base respectively, with 10 bases between them. The CDR3 DNA sequence: TGTGCCAGCAGCTCCGACTGGGGCCAAGAGACCCAGTACTTC. It encodes CASSSDWGQETQYF.

V usage is TRBV18 and J usage is TRBJ1-6; D gene unclear. V dropped 2 bases and J dropped 7 bases, with 9 bases sitting between them. The CDR3 is made up of 14 amino acids. Germline assignment: CDR1 KGHSH and CDR2 LQKENI. The CDR3 DNA is TGTGCCAGCTCACCAGAGGCAGGCAATTCACCCCTCCACTTT. The encoded protein is CASSPEAGNSPLHF.

The CDR3 region is CASSLSPGGFNQPQHF. In DNA form, the CDR3 reads TGTGCCAGCAGTTTATCCCCGGGGGGATTCAATCAGCCCCAGCATTTT. The chain joins TRBV27 to TRBJ1-5; D may be TRBD1 (5 bases). The CDR3 extends over 16 amino acids. Trimming took off 0 bases at V and 3 bases at J, with 12 bases between the two ends. Germline CDR1 reads MNHEY; CDR2 reads SMNVEV (reference sequence).

The V and J genes are TRBV7-9 and TRBJ2-3; 7 nucleotides match TRBD2. The CDR3 covers 17 residues. J gave up 0 bases and V 2 bases, and 8 bases lay outside the gene matches. The V gene's germline CDR1 is SEHNR and CDR2 FQNEAQ (reference sequence). CDR3 nucleotide sequence: TGTGCCAGCAGCTTATTGGGGTGGGGACTAAGCACAGATACGCAGTATTTT. This codes for CASSLLGWGLSTDTQYF.

The rearrangement uses TRBV5-1 and TRBJ1-1, with TRBD1 matching over 7 bases. Germline V gives CDR1 SGHRS, CDR2 YFSETQ. This CDR3 is built from 15 residues. V shed 2 bases, J shed 1 base, and the junction held 5 bases outside the gene matches. This CDR3 reads CASSLPGQPNTEAFF. Here the CDR3 DNA reads TGCGCCAGCAGCTTACCGGGACAGCCGAACACTGAAGCTTTCTTT.